This T cell receptor (beta chain) is from a study of blood T cell repertoires in COVID-19. The overall study: From T cells, B-cell-depleted T cells, or PBMCs came the material, which was cDNA or gDNA.

In the authors' workflow: Reference gene primer amplification yielded estimated nucleated cell counts. Libraries were prepared by immunoSEQ multiplex PCR; TCRdb keeps only in-frame clonotypes and omits some of them. The DNA was the basis for D and trimming; V, J and clone size are from that table. The table records under 250,000 clones, less than 90% of them present only once. V lost 4 bases and J 0 bases, leaving 13 bases between the germline ends. The CDR3 totals 16 residues. Per germline, CDR1 SGHDN and CDR2 FVKESK. The chain is built from TRBV14 and TRBJ2-1, with a tentative D call TRBD2 (6 bases). This TCR came from a woman aged 40 to 55 who had recovered from COVID-19. Material: peripheral blood. CDR3 residues: CASSRAGSHSYNEQFF. The CDR3 coding sequence is TGTGCCAGCAGCCGTGCGGGGTCGCACTCCTACAATGAGCAGTTCTTC.